The following is a T cell receptor (beta chain) sequence with its context. With 60 Vbeta and 13 Jbeta primers, the PCR was carried out. Sequencing used immunoSEQ multiplex PCR; TCRdb keeps in-frame clones, though not all of them. The sample records about 98,000 clones, under 85% being singletons. This sample is part of a study of cytomegalovirus exposure and HLA in healthy donors. Trimming removed 3 bases from V and 1 base from J; junction bases left unmatched: 3. This CDR3 spans 15 amino acids. Germline V lookup: CDR1 KGHSH, CDR2 LQKENI. Material: PBMCs. The rearrangement joins TRBV18 to TRBJ2-3, with 8 positions matching TRBD1. This clonotype was sampled from a female donor in good health and CMV-seropositive. The CDR3 sequence is CASSPKTGGTDTQYF. The CDR3 DNA reads as TGTGCCAGCTCACCTAAGACAGGGGGCACAGATACGCAGTATTTT.